The rows below give T cell receptor beta chains drawn from one sample of a study of control samples from healthy donors and cancer patients. Sequenced by immunoSEQ multiplex PCR; TCRdb stores in-frame clones only, minus some. Counted here are approximately 70,000 clones, around 82% occurring once; the ten biggest clones make up over 25%. Input material: blood. These receptors came from a man aged 45-65 years in good health. Each CDR3 is given with its conserved first and last residue. A D gene is named only where the DNA matches it firmly. The size entry is marked missing in some rows and otherwise reads once, few, many or a size class.

v_gene	d_gene	abundance	j_gene	CDR3aa	CDR3nt
TRBV7-3	TRBD2	-	TRBJ2-7	CASSLGRLAEGYEQYF	TGTGCCAGCAGCTTAGGTCGACTAGCGGAAGGCTACGAGCAGTACTTC
TRBV6-4	-	few	TRBJ2-7	CASSDPSPAWGRTYEQYF	TGTGCCAGCAGTGACCCCTCTCCCGCCTGGGGGCGGACATACGAGCAGTACTTC
TRBV20-1	-	-	TRBJ2-7	CSASFYGEQYF	TGCAGTGCTTCATTCTATGGCGAGCAGTACTTC
TRBV19	TRBD2	-	TRBJ2-2	CATAGEGYTGELFF	TGTGCCACTGCTGGGGAGGGGTACACCGGGGAGCTGTTTTTT
TRBV10-2	-	many	TRBJ2-7	CASRSKDF	TGCGCCTCTCGGAGCAAGGACTTC
TRBV7-2	TRBD2	-	TRBJ2-1	CASSPTSPNEQFF	TGTGCCAGCAGCCCGACTAGCCCCAATGAGCAGTTCTTC
TRBV27	-	-	TRBJ2-7	CASSSGRSYEQYF	TGTGCCAGCAGTTCCGGACGGTCCTACGAGCAGTACTTC
TRBV28	-	-	TRBJ1-1	CASSLLIPHTEAFF	TGTGCCAGCAGTCTTCTAATCCCTCACACTGAAGCTTTCTTT
TRBV9	-	-	TRBJ1-5	CASSVLTIRQYSNQPQHF	TGTGCCAGCAGCGTTTTGACAATCAGACAGTATAGCAATCAGCCCCAGCATTTT
TRBV24-1	-	-	TRBJ2-2	CATSALGVGTGELFF	TGTGCCACCAGCGCCCTTGGGGTCGGGACCGGGGAGCTGTTTTTT
TRBV11-2	-	-	TRBJ2-2	CASSLVRQTFTGELFF	TGTGCCAGCAGCTTAGTACGACAGACCTTCACCGGGGAGCTGTTTTTT
TRBV5-4	TRBD1	-	TRBJ2-5	CASSLGQGQETQYF	TGTGCCAGCAGCTTGGGACAGGGCCAAGAGACCCAGTACTTC
TRBV27	TRBD2	once	TRBJ2-3	CASSLMASGGLTDTQYF	TGTGCCAGCAGTTTAATGGCTAGCGGGGGACTCACAGATACGCAGTATTTT
TRBV19	-	-	TRBJ1-1	CASSTTRNTEAFF	TGTGCCAGTAGTACCACGAGGAACACTGAAGCTTTCTTT
TRBV11-2	-	-	TRBJ2-1	CASSFPSPYNEQFF	TGTGCCAGCAGCTTCCCTAGCCCATACAATGAGCAGTTCTTC
TRBV24-1	TRBD2	-	TRBJ2-1	CATSDLGRGGPYNEQFF	TGTGCCACCAGTGATTTGGGGCGGGGGGGCCCCTACAATGAGCAGTTCTTC
TRBV9	TRBD1	-	TRBJ2-7	CASSVADRDYEQYF	TGTGCCAGCAGCGTAGCCGACAGGGATTACGAGCAGTACTTC
TRBV2	-	once	TRBJ1-6	CASRTRSGGWSPLHF	TGTGCCAGCAGGACCCGATCGGGGGGCTGGTCACCCCTCCACTTT
TRBV19	-	once	TRBJ2-2	CASSIPGQLNTGELFF	TGTGCCAGTAGTATACCCGGACAGCTTAACACCGGGGAGCTGTTTTTT
TRBV5-6	-	-	TRBJ1-5	CASSEGQSNQPQHF	TGTGCCAGCAGCGAAGGACAGTCCAATCAGCCCCAGCATTTT
TRBV11-3	TRBD2	-	TRBJ2-1	CASSLRTSEYNEQFF	TGTGCCAGCAGCTTGAGGACTAGCGAATACAATGAGCAGTTCTTC
TRBV5-6	-	-	TRBJ1-2	CASSPRGLVNYGYTF	TGTGCCAGCAGCCCCCGGGGCCTCGTAAACTATGGCTACACCTTC
TRBV3-1/TRBV3-2	TRBD1	once	TRBJ1-4	CASIQGAANEKLFF	TGTGCCAGCATACAGGGGGCGGCTAATGAAAAACTGTTTTTT
TRBV7-3	-	once	TRBJ1-2	CASSSQIPHYGYTF	TGTGCCAGCAGCTCCCAGATTCCCCACTATGGCTACACCTTC
TRBV2	TRBD1	-	TRBJ1-2	CASSGDRGLGGYTF	TGTGCCAGCAGTGGAGACAGGGGGCTAGGTGGCTACACCTTC
TRBV3-1/TRBV3-2	TRBD1	-	TRBJ2-7	CASSQGTGAYEQYF	TGTGCCAGCAGCCAAGGAACAGGGGCCTACGAGCAGTACTTC
TRBV7-8	TRBD2	few	TRBJ2-1	CASSLGGLALEPVF	TGTGCCAGCAGCCTAGGGGGACTAGCTCTAGAACCAGTCTTC